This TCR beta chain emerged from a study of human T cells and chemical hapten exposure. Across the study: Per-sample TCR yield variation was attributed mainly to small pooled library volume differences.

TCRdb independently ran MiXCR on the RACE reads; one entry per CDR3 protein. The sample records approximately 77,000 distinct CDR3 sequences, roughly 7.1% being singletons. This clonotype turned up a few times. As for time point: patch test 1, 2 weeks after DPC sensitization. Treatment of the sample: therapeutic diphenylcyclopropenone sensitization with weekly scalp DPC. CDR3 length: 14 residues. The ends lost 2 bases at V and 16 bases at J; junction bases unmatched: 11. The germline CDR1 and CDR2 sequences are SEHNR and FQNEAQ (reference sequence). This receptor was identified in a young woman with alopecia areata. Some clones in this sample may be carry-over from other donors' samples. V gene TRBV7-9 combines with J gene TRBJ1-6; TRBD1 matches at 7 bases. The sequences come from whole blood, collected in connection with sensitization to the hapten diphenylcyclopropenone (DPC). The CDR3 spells CASSLTGAQGILHF. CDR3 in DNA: TGTGCCAGCAGCTTAACAGGGGCGCAGGGGATTCTCCACTTT.